Detailed here is one T cell receptor beta chain. The data are from a study of blood T cell repertoires in COVID-19. Study summary: The analysed material was cDNA or gDNA that came from T cells, B-cell-depleted T cells, or PBMCs.

After removal of 5 bases from V and 7 bases from J, the junction contained 5 bases not matched to a gene. The CDR3 covers 15 residues. CDR1 is LGHNA and CDR2 is YNFKEQ in the germline V gene. The assay was immunoSEQ multiplex PCR, and TCRdb's table has in-frame clones only and misses some. Of some 140,000 clones listed, 79% are singletons. The sequencing input was peripheral blood. This clonotype was obtained from a man aged 60 to 75 with acute or convalescent COVID-19. The genes are TRBV4-2 and TRBJ2-1; 13 nucleotides match TRBD2. The CDR3 protein is CASSSWTSGSNEQFF. CDR3 DNA: TGTGCCAGCAGCTCCTGGACTAGCGGGAGTAATGAGCAGTTCTTC.